Described below is a single TCR beta chain sequence and its context. Its specificity is unknown. RNA was extracted with the RNeasy kit, and a quantity of 0.5 to 1 ug was reverse transcribed using random hexamers. With immunoSEQ multiplex PCR, TCR beta CDR3 was amplified across 54 Vbeta and 13 Jbeta. One entry per CDR3 protein results from TCRdb running MiXCR on the immunoSEQ multiplex PCR reads. Altogether about 47,000 distinct CDR3 sequences are present, over 90% being singletons, with the ten largest covering less than 0.55%. These data originate in a study of CD8 T cells in Susac syndrome. Regarding the study as a whole: That the number of individuals in its TCR sequencing and HLA analysis was relatively small was acknowledged by the study.

This TCR derives from a human donor in good health. The specimen sequenced was CD8+ T cells from PBMCs.

The chain's CDR3 is CASSSGTSGGENTGELFF. CDR3 DNA: TGTGCCAGCAGTTCCGGGACTAGCGGGGGGGAGAACACCGGGGAGCTGTTTTTT. The chain links TRBV6-5 to TRBJ2-2; 16 nucleotides align to TRBD2. The trim removed 4 bases at V and 1 base at J, leaving 3 bases unmatched. Germline CDR1 and CDR2: MNHEY and SVGAGI. The CDR3 runs 18 residues.